This T cell receptor (beta chain) was captured by sequencing in a study of long-term antiretroviral therapy in people with HIV. As for the study in general: The oldest specimens predate the 2015 immediate-ART recommendation by about a decade. Study-level findings and limits: Even long-term ART left TRB diversity below transplant donor controls, despite gains.

At least two post-ART and at least one pre-ART PBMC sample were available for each donor. Every HIV-positive participant received treatment in the United States. The CDR3 is 16 residues long. Trimming shortened V by 2 bases and J by 8 bases, and 16 bases separated the two germline ends. Per germline, CDR1 KGHSH and CDR2 LQKENI. An immunoSEQ assay, version v3.0, was performed at survey level. TCRdb keeps only in-frame clones here, not all; method: immunoSEQ multiplex PCR. Here the sample spans some 29,000 clones, 93% being singletons. In the case of this clone: Its matching antigen is unknown.

The chain links TRBV18 to TRBJ1-6; D unresolved. This clonotype originated in a man in his forties with HIV. Sequencing was performed on unsorted PBMCs, taken 6.2 years after starting antiretroviral therapy. The CDR3 coding sequence is TGTGCCAGCTCACCAAAGCGCGTCCAGAGTGATTCACCCCTCCACTTT. Translating gives CASSPKRVQSDSPLHF.